The 29 T cell receptor beta chains below all came from one sample that was sequenced in a study of T cells after yellow fever vaccination. One entry per CDR3 protein, called by TCRdb with MiXCR from the 5' RACE reads. The data show some 240,000 distinct CDR3 sequences, 2.5% to 3.5% seen once. Material: CD4+ T cells sorted from PBMCs, obtained 10 days after the yellow fever booster vaccination. These receptors came from a man aged 18 to 30 who received the YFV17D yellow fever vaccine.

This clonotype came up many times. The chain has TRBV3-1 and TRBJ1-4; D gene ambiguous. The CDR3 spans 12 residues. Germline V lookup: CDR1 LGHDT, CDR2 YNNKEL (reference sequence). Trimming pared 5 bases from V and 11 bases from J, leaving 12 bases between. The CDR3 sequence: CASSDQGRKLFF. As DNA, the CDR3 is TGTGCCAGCAGCGACCAAGGGCGGAAACTGTTTTTT.

This clonotype was seen a handful of times. Here the CDR3 DNA reads TGCAGCGTTGAATCGTGGGGGGACGGCACAGATACGCAGTATTTT. As protein: CSVESWGDGTDTQYF. This chain uses TRBV29-1 with TRBJ2-3; a weak D match, TRBD2 (6 bases). Germline lookup yields CDR1 SQVTM and CDR2 ANQGSEA. This CDR3 has 15 amino acids. V shed 2 bases and J shed 1 base, with 13 bases lying between them.

The rearrangement uses TRBV7-2 and TRBJ1-1; D gene ambiguous. CDR3 size: 15 residues. The ends were cut back, 1 base at V and 0 bases at J, with 9 bases in the middle. CDR1 and CDR2 from the germline V gene are SGHTA and FQGNSA. CDR3 region: CASSLGATMNTEAFF. The CDR3 DNA reads as TGTGCCAGCAGCTTAGGAGCCACCATGAACACTGAAGCTTTCTTT.

This clonotype was detected only a few times. The rearrangement links TRBV4-2 to TRBJ2-2, with 10 bases lining up with TRBD1. This CDR3 has 16 amino acids. Looked up from germline, CDR1 is LGHNA and CDR2 is YNFKEQ. J lost 6 bases, V lost 1 base, and 5 bases had no gene match. The CDR3 here is CASSQGDRGPSGELFF. CDR3 sequence (DNA): TGTGCCAGCAGCCAAGGCGACAGGGGGCCATCCGGGGAGCTGTTTTTT.

The chain is built from TRBV7-2 and TRBJ1-2; D is unresolved. V was pared by 3 bases and J by 2 bases, with 16 bases between. Germline lookup yields CDR1 SGHTA and CDR2 FQGNSA. The CDR3 length is 16 residues. This chain's CDR3 is CASSFAVRGNNYGYTF. In DNA form, the CDR3 reads TGTGCCAGCAGCTTCGCAGTTCGAGGAAACAACTATGGCTACACCTTC.

This clonotype was detected many times. The gene calls are TRBV4-1 and TRBJ1-1, with D unclear. V gave up 0 bases and J gave up 5 bases, with 16 bases separating them. CDR3 length: 16 amino acids. Germline CDR1 reads MGHRA; CDR2 reads YSYEKL. DNA for the CDR3: TGCGCCAGCAGCCAAGAGAATAAGAGGTCGGGGACTGAAGCTTTCTTT. Translating it yields CASSQENKRSGTEAFF.

This clonotype was seen a handful of times. The gene calls are TRBV7-8 and TRBJ2-7; D gene uncertain. The ends were cut back, 2 bases at V and 6 bases at J, with 11 bases in the middle. The germline gives CDR1 SGHVS, CDR2 FQNEAQ. The length of the CDR3 is 13 residues. The CDR3 reads CASSLRAIGEQYF. Written as DNA, the CDR3 is TGTGCCAGCAGCTTACGAGCAATCGGCGAGCAGTACTTC.

The chain is built from TRBV20-1 and TRBJ2-5; D is perhaps TRBD2 (7 bases). Trimming took 0 bases from V and 2 from J, leaving 13 bases between them. Germline V gives CDR1 DFQATT, CDR2 SNEGSKA (reference sequence). The CDR3 spans 15 residues. Here the CDR3 reads CSARDQRGAQETQYF. In nucleotides, the CDR3 is TGCAGTGCTAGAGATCAACGGGGGGCACAAGAGACCCAGTACTTC.

This clonotype was seen ten or more times. This chain links TRBV4-2 with TRBJ2-5; TRBD2 matches 13 bases. The junction had 3 bases not matched to a gene; V was cut back by 0 bases and J by 2 bases. This CDR3 spans 17 amino acids. The germline V gene has CDR1 LGHNA and CDR2 YNFKEQ. This CDR3 reads CASSQDRTSGGQETQYF. The CDR3 region has the DNA TGTGCCAGCAGCCAAGATCGGACTAGCGGGGGACAAGAGACCCAGTACTTC.

There are a few counts of this clonotype. The chain carries TRBV12-3 or TRBV12-4 and TRBJ1-2, with D perhaps matching TRBD1 (6 bases). CDR3 length: 12 residues. With 8 bases removed from V and 8 bases from J, the gap between germline ends came to 15 bases. For the CDR3, the DNA is TGTGCCAGCCGTCCCCGGGGGGGCGGCTACACCTTC. It is translated as CASRPRGGGYTF.

This clonotype came up many times. This chain links TRBV7-9 with TRBJ1-2, with D possibly TRBD1 on 6 matching bases. Germline CDR1 and CDR2: SEHNR and FQNEAQ (reference sequence). The V end lost 5 bases, the J end lost 7 bases, and 11 bases lay between the germline ends. The CDR3 has 12 amino acids. CDR3 amino acids: CASSTNRVGYTF. CDR3 DNA sequence: TGTGCCAGCAGCACGAACAGGGTTGGCTACACCTTC.

This clonotype occurred many times. V gene TRBV7-9 combines with J gene TRBJ1-2; D is uncertain. The CDR3 runs 13 residues. Trimming shortened V by 4 bases and J by 1 base, and 7 bases separated the two germline ends. Germline V gene data show CDR1 as SEHNR and CDR2 as FQNEAQ (reference sequence). The CDR3 loop reads CASSSDNNYGYTF. CDR3 sequence (DNA): TGTGCCAGCAGCTCTGACAATAACTATGGCTACACCTTC.

The sample holds many counts of this clonotype. V gene TRBV4-2 combines with J gene TRBJ1-2, with TRBD1 identical over 8 bases. The germline V gene has CDR1 LGHNA and CDR2 YNFKEQ. The CDR3 length is 15 residues. V shed 3 bases and J 8 bases; nucleotides not matched to a gene: 11. DNA for the CDR3: TGTGCCAGCAGCCAGGAAAAGCAGGGGGCACGGGGCTACACCTTC. Protein: CASSQEKQGARGYTF.

This clonotype was counted a few times. V is TRBV5-1 and J is TRBJ2-7, with D tentatively TRBD2 (6 bases). This CDR3 has 16 amino acids. The germline CDR1 and CDR2 sequences are SGHRS and YFSETQ. Trimming cost V 2 bases and J 3 bases, with 18 bases left between them. The CDR3 loop reads CASSFSPTSRSYEQYF. The CDR3 coding sequence is TGCGCCAGCAGCTTTTCCCCGACTAGTCGTAGCTACGAGCAGTACTTC.

This clonotype was seen a handful of times. This chain links TRBV3-1 with TRBJ1-5; D is unclear. The V gene lost 5 bases and the J gene lost 5 bases, with 10 bases spanning the gap. The CDR3 is made up of 13 amino acids. Germline V gene lookup returns CDR1 LGHDT and CDR2 YNNKEL (reference sequence). The CDR3 spells CASSFTRDQPQHF. The DNA for the CDR3 is TGTGCCAGCAGCTTTACGAGGGATCAGCCCCAGCATTTT.

A few counts support this clonotype. The chain carries TRBV12-5 and TRBJ2-5; D perhaps matches TRBD1 (5 bases). The germline V gene has CDR1 LGHNT and CDR2 FRNRAP. CDR3 size: 11 residues. Trimming left V 6 bases short and J 7 bases short, with 9 bases between. The CDR3 loop reads CASGPTGTQYF. As DNA, the CDR3 is TGTGCTAGTGGCCCCACAGGGACCCAGTACTTC.

In regard to this clonotype: This clone may be a read error of a much larger clone one base away. This sequence joins TRBV7-2 and TRBJ2-4; possibly TRBD1 or TRBD2 for D (5 bases each). V dropped 6 bases and J dropped 9 bases, with 18 bases sitting between them. CDR1 is SGHTA, CDR2 FQGNSA, per germline. This CDR3 region has 14 residues. The CDR3 DNA is TGTGCCAGCAGGACCGGGGCAGATGGCTCCATTCAGTACTTC. Its translation is CASRTGADGSIQYF.

This clonotype was counted between two and nine times. The rearrangement uses TRBV7-6 and TRBJ2-5, with 7 bases lining up with TRBD1. Germline V gene sequence: CDR1 SGHVS, CDR2 FNYEAQ. Unmatched junction bases numbered 9, after V lost 10 bases and J lost 7 bases. The CDR3 sequence is 12 residues long. The CDR3 spells CAITGEGGTQYF. The CDR3 bases are TGTGCCATTACAGGGGAAGGAGGGACCCAGTACTTC.

This clonotype was seen repeatedly, ten times or more. V is TRBV18 and J is TRBJ1-2, with D unclear. Trimming took 0 bases from V and 2 from J, leaving 13 bases between them. Per the germline V gene, CDR1 is KGHSH and CDR2 is LQKENI. The CDR3 sequence is 16 residues long. CDR3 sequence reads: CASSPPWTRNNYGYTF. The CDR3 DNA reads as TGTGCCAGCTCACCACCCTGGACCAGAAACAACTATGGCTACACCTTC.

V and J are TRBV18 and TRBJ1-1; 7 nucleotides match TRBD1. Losses at the gene ends were 3 bases for V and 6 bases for J; bases not matched to a gene: 10. CDR3 length: 15 residues. Germline values: CDR1 KGHSH, CDR2 LQKENI. The CDR3 sequence: CASSPTRQGGAEAFF. The DNA of the CDR3 is TGTGCCAGCTCACCCACCCGTCAGGGGGGGGCTGAAGCTTTCTTT.

The gene calls are TRBV20-1 and TRBJ2-5; perhaps TRBD1 as D (5 bases). This CDR3 comprises 11 residues. Germline V CDR1 and CDR2: DFQATT, SNEGSKA (reference sequence). V dropped 6 bases and J dropped 5 bases, with 10 bases sitting between them. The CDR3 sequence is CSARTWETQYF. The CDR3 bases are TGCAGTGCCCGGACATGGGAGACCCAGTACTTC.

The sample holds many counts of this clonotype. This rearrangement joins TRBV15 to TRBJ2-3; 8 bases line up with TRBD2. Looked up from germline, CDR1 is LNHNV and CDR2 is YYDKDF (reference sequence). The CDR3 has 16 residues. Germline trimming cut 0 bases from V and 1 base from J; bases unmatched to any gene: 3. The CDR3 DNA follows: TGTGCCACCAGCAGAGATAGGCGGGGGGGCACAGATACGCAGTATTTT. Translation gives CATSRDRRGGTDTQYF.

In this sample, this clonotype turned up many times. The chain is built from TRBV12-3 or TRBV12-4 and TRBJ1-5; D is ambiguous. V lost 1 base and J 5 bases, leaving 12 bases between the germline ends. The CDR3 is 15 residues long. The DNA for the CDR3 is TGTGCCAGCAGTTTAGGGCAGTCCCCCGATCAGCCCCAGCATTTT. Translation gives CASSLGQSPDQPQHF.

This clonotype occurred a few times. The chain combines TRBV5-6 with TRBJ1-1; D unresolved. Germline assignment: CDR1 SGHDT and CDR2 YYEEEE. V gave up 1 base and J gave up 12 bases, with 31 bases separating them. CDR3 size: 18 residues. The DNA for the CDR3 is TGTGCCAGCAGCTTGTTTACGGACCTGGGATTCCCCCCTCGATCTCCTTTCTTT. It is translated as CASSLFTDLGFPPRSPFF.

This clonotype appeared many times. V is TRBV7-3 and J is TRBJ2-5; D is ambiguous. V was clipped by 4 bases and J by 5 bases, with 8 bases between them. Germline V gene lookup returns CDR1 SGHTA and CDR2 FQGTGA. The CDR3 is made up of 12 amino acids. As DNA, the CDR3 is TGTGCCAGCAGCTACGATCGGGAGACCCAGTACTTC. It encodes CASSYDRETQYF.

This clonotype was detected ten times or more. V usage is TRBV20-1 and J usage is TRBJ1-3; TRBD1 is a possible D gene (5 bases). With 6 bases removed from V and 3 bases from J, the gap between germline ends came to 18 bases. The CDR3 has 15 residues. Germline-derived CDR1 and CDR2 are DFQATT and SNEGSKA (reference sequence). The CDR3 DNA reads TGCAGTGCCAGGGACGGCGGGGCCTTTGGAAACACCATATATTTT. This gives the protein CSARDGGAFGNTIYF.

The sample holds a few counts of this clonotype. The chain has TRBV4-1 and TRBJ2-3; the D gene is possibly TRBD1 (6 bases). Germline CDR1 is MGHRA and CDR2 is YSYEKL. Between the trimmed V and J ends, which lost 1 base and 2 bases, there was a span of 10 bases. The CDR3 runs 15 residues. CDR3 bases: TGCGCCAGCAGCCAAGTGGGGGCTGTCACAGATACGCAGTATTTT. Translation: CASSQVGAVTDTQYF.

The table lists this clonotype with many counts. The chain carries TRBV4-1 and TRBJ2-5; D gene unclear. The V end lost 1 base, the J end lost 4 bases, and 10 bases lay between the germline ends. CDR1 and CDR2 (germline): MGHRA, YSYEKL. The CDR3 has 14 amino acids. In nucleotides, the CDR3 is TGCGCCAGCAGCCAAGGTGGATCAGCAGAGACCCAGTACTTC. It codes for CASSQGGSAETQYF.

The sample holds many counts of this clonotype. The V gene is TRBV7-2, the J gene TRBJ2-3; D may correspond to TRBD1 or TRBD2 (5 bases each). The CDR3 is made up of 14 amino acids. The ends were cut back, 8 bases at V and 0 bases at J, with 12 bases in the middle. CDR1 is SGHTA, CDR2 FQGNSA, per germline. The CDR3 bases are TGTGCCAGCCTCCAGGGAGCTAGCACAGATACGCAGTATTTT. This sequence encodes CASLQGASTDTQYF.